This T cell receptor (beta chain) was documented in a study of blood T cells in healthy people across ages. The study, taken as a whole, reports: Donor CMV status was unknown, possibly confounding expanded clonotype changes.

Primed by a sample-barcoded 5' primer and a J-beta primer mix, a second PCR proceeded for about 6 to 11 cycles. TCRdb called the 5' RACE reads again in MiXCR, with one record for every CDR3 protein. The sample comprises about 780,000 distinct CDR3 sequences, about 46% of which are singletons, and around a sixth rests with the top ten. The donors, aged about 6 to 100, were healthy Caucasians from Russia. V was pared by 7 bases and J by 2 bases, with 5 bases of the junction left unmatched. The V gene's germline CDR1 is MNHEY and CDR2 SVGEGT. This CDR3 has 13 residues. The sample holds a few counts of this clonotype. Its antigen is currently unknown.

The rearrangement links TRBV6-2 or TRBV6-3 to TRBJ2-7, with 7 bases aligning to TRBD2. Sequencing used blood. This clonotype originated in a man older than 75 in good health. The CDR3 DNA reads as TGTGCCAGCAACCCAAGCGGGACCTACGAGCAGTACTTC. The encoded protein is CASNPSGTYEQYF.